This TCR beta chain was sequenced during a study of blood T cell repertoires in COVID-19. Study background: Material from acute and convalescent COVID-19 was sourced from the United States, Italy and Spain. The cDNA or gDNA used as material had been derived from T cells, B-cell-depleted T cells, or PBMCs.

Seattle patient enrollment occurred during active infection, with longitudinal follow-up thereafter. In the authors' methods: From reference gene primer amplification, estimates of nucleated cell counts were derived. Some clones are missing from TCRdb's copy, which holds only in-frame ones; the method was immunoSEQ multiplex PCR. V, J and clone size are taken as reported in that table, and D and trimming were inferred from the DNA itself. The sample lists 350,000 or so clones, around 89% seen once, with approximately 1.6% in the top ten. The length of the CDR3 is 18 residues. The V gene end was trimmed by 10 bases and the J gene end by 5 bases; junction bases not matched to a gene: 14. The germline gives CDR1 KGHDR, CDR2 SFDVKD.

The sequenced sample was peripheral blood. The receptor's source is a woman under 40 with COVID-19, enrolled during active disease. This chain uses TRBV24-1 with TRBJ2-2; 14 bases map to TRBD2. This CDR3 is CATASSTSGGAKTGELFF. In nucleotides, the CDR3 is TGTGCCACAGCCAGCTCGACTAGCGGGGGGGCTAAGACCGGGGAGCTGTTTTTT.